What follows describes a single T cell receptor beta chain. This CDR3 has 15 residues. Trimming cost V 2 bases and J 2 bases, with 9 bases left between them. The germline V gene encodes CDR1 SEHNR and CDR2 FQNEAQ (reference sequence). This record comes from a study of blood T cell repertoires in COVID-19. Some clones are missing from TCRdb's copy, which holds only in-frame ones; the method was immunoSEQ multiplex PCR. In the table there are approximately 200,000 clones, roughly 90% of which are singletons. J is TRBJ1-4 and V is TRBV7-9; a weak D match, TRBD1 (5 bases). The TCR sequence derives from a woman in her fifties or sixties with acute or convalescent COVID-19. Sequencing was performed on peripheral blood. The CDR3 reads CASSLLRQTNEKLFF. CDR3 DNA sequence: TGTGCCAGCAGCTTATTGCGACAGACTAATGAAAAACTGTTTTTT.